The T cell receptor beta chain described here comes from a study of Ad26.COV2.S vaccination and SARS-CoV-2 variants. Study at large: Participant was drawn from the COV1001 Ad26.COV2.S trial arm.

CDR3 size: 13 residues. Germline V gene data show CDR1 as KGHSH and CDR2 as LQKENI. Trimming took off 0 bases at V and 5 bases at J, with 8 bases between the two ends. Treatment noted: roughly 19 received Ad26.COV2.S at low or high dose, single or two shots; about 5 received placebo; per-sample allocation not given. Sampling took place 63 days after the first vaccine or placebo injection. Assay used: immunoSEQ multiplex PCR; TCRdb lists only in-frame clones, some missing. The data contain 380,000 or so clones, about four fifths of them singletons. This sample comprised peripheral blood, obtained in a trial of Ad26.COV2.S vaccine versus placebo. This chain uses TRBV18 with TRBJ2-7; D perhaps matches TRBD1 (5 bases). This TCR derives from a person aged 18 to 65 who received the Ad26.COV2.S COVID-19 vaccine or a placebo. Written as DNA, the CDR3 is TGTGCCAGCTCACCACCTGGACACCACGAGCAGTACTTC. Translated: CASSPPGHHEQYF.